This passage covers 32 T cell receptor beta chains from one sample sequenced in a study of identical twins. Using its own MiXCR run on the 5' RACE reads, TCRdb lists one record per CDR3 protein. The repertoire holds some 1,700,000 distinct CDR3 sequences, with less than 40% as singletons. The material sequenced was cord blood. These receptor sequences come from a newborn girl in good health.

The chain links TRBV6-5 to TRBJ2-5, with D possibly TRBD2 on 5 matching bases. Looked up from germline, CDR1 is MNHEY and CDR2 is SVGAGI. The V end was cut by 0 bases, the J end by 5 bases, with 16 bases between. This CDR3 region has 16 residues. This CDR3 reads CASSYSRLSGGETQYF. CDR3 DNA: TGTGCCAGCAGTTACTCGCGACTATCCGGAGGTGAGACCCAGTACTTC.

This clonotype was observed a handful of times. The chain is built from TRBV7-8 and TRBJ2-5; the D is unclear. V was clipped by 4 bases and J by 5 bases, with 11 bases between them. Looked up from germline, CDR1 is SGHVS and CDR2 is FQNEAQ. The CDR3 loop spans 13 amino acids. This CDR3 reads CASSYRPGETQYF. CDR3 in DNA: TGTGCCAGCAGCTATAGACCCGGGGAGACCCAGTACTTC.

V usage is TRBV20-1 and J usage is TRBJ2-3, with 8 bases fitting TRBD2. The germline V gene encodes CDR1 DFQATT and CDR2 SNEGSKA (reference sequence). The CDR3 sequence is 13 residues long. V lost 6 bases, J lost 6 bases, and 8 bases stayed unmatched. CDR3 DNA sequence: TGCAGTGCACCAGCGGGAGTCACTGATACGCAGTATTTT. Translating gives CSAPAGVTDTQYF.

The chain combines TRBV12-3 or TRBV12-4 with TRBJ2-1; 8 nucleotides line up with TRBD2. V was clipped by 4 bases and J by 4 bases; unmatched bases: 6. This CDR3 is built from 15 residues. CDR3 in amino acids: CASSCGGTLYNEQFF. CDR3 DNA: TGTGCCAGCAGTTGCGGGGGGACCTTATACAATGAGCAGTTCTTC.

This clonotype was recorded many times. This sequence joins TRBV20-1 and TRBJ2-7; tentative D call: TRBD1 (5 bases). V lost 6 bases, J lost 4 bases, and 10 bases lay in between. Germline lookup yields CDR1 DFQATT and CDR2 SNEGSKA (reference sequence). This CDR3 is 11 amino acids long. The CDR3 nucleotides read TGCAGTGCACCGACAGTTTACGAGCAGTACTTC. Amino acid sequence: CSAPTVYEQYF.

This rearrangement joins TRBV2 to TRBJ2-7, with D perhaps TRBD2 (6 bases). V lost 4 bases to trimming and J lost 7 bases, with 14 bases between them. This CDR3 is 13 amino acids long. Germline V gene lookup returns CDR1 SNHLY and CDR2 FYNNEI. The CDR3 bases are TGTGCCAGCAGTGTGGGACTTCTCGGGGAGCAGTACTTC. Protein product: CASSVGLLGEQYF.

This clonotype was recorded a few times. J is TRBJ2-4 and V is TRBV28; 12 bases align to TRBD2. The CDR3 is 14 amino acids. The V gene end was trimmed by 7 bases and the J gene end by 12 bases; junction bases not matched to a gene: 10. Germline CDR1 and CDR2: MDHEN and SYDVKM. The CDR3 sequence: CASKFGLAGGPQYF. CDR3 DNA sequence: TGTGCCAGCAAGTTTGGGCTAGCGGGAGGGCCTCAGTACTTC.

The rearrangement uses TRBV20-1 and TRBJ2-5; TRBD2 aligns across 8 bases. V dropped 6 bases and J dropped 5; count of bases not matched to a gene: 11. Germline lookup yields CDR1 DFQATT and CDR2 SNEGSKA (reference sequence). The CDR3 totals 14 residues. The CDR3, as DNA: TGCAGTGCGGAATCGGGGGGGCCGGGGGAGACCCAGTACTTC. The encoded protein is CSAESGGPGETQYF.

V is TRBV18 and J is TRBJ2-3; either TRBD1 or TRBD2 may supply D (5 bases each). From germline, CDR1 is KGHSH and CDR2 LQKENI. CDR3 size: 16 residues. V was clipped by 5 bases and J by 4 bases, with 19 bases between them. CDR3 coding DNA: TGTGCCAGCTCAGCCGGGACCATTTTTGGGGCAGATACGCAGTATTTT. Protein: CASSAGTIFGADTQYF.

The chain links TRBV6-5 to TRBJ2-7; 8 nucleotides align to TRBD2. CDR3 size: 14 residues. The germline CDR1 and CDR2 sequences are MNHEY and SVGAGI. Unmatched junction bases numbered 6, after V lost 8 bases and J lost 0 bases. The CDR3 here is CASRLLADSYEQYF. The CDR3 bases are TGTGCCAGCCGACTACTAGCGGACTCCTACGAGCAGTACTTC.

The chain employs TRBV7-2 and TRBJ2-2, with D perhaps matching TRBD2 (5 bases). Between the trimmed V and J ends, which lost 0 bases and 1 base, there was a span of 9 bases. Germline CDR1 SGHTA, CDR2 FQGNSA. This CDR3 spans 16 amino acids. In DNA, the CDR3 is TGTGCCAGCAGCTTAGCGGGAGCGAGGAACACCGGGGAGCTGTTTTTT. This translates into CASSLAGARNTGELFF.

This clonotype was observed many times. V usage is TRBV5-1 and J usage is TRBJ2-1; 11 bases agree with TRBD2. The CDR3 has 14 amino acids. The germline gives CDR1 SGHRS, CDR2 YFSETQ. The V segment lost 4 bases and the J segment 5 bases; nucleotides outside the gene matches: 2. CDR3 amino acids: CASSTGLADNEQFF. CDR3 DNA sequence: TGCGCCAGCAGCACGGGACTAGCGGACAATGAGCAGTTCTTC.

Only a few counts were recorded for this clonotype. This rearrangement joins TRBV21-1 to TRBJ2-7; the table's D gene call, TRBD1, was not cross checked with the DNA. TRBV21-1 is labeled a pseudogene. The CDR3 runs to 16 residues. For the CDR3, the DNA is TGTGCCAGCAGCAAAGGGGGACGGGAAAGCTCCTACGAGCAGTACTTC. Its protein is CASSKGGRESSYEQYF.

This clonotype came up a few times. The CDR3 bases are TGCAGTGCTAGGGACACAGGGCTAGTCTCCTACGAGCAGTACTTC. It encodes CSARDTGLVSYEQYF. The chain links TRBV20-1 to TRBJ2-7, with a possible D match to TRBD1 (6 bases). This CDR3 contains 15 residues. V was pared by 3 bases and J by 0 bases, with 15 bases between. Per germline, CDR1 DFQATT and CDR2 SNEGSKA (reference sequence).

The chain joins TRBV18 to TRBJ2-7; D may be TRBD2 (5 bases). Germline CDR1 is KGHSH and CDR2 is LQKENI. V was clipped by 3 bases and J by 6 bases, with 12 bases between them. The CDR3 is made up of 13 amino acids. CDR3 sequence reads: CASSPDSSTEQYF. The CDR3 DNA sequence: TGTGCCAGCTCACCGGACTCCTCCACCGAGCAGTACTTC.

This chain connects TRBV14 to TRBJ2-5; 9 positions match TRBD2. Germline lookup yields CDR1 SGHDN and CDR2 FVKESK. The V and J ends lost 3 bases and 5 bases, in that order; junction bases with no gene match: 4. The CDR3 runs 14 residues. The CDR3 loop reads CASSHGLAFETQYF. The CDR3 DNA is TGTGCCAGCAGCCACGGACTAGCGTTTGAGACCCAGTACTTC.

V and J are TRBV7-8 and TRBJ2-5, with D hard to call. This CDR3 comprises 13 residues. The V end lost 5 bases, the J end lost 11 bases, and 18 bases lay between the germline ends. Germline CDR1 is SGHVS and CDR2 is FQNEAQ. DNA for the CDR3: TGTGCCAGCAGCGTTGACGGATACAATGAGCAGTACTTC. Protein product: CASSVDGYNEQYF.

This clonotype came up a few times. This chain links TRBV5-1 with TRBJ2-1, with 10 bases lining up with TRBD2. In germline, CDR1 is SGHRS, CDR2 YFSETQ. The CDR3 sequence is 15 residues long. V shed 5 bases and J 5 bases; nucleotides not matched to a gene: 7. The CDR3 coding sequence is TGCGCCAGCAGGGCTAGCGGGAGTAGAGACAATGAGCAGTTCTTC. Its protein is CASRASGSRDNEQFF. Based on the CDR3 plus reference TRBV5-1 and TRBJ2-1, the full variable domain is KAGVTQTPRYLIKTRGQQVTLSCSPISGHRSVSWYQQTPGQGLQFLFEYFSETQRNKGNFPGRFSGRQFSNSRSEMNVSTLELGDSALYLCASRASGSRDNEQFFGPGTRLTVL.

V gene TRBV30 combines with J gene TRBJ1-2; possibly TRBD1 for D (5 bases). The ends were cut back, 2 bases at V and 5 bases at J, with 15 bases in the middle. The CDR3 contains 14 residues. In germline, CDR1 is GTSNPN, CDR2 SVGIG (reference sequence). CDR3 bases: TGTGCCTGGAGTAGAAGGGGCCACCATTATGGCTACACCTTC. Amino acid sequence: CAWSRRGHHYGYTF.

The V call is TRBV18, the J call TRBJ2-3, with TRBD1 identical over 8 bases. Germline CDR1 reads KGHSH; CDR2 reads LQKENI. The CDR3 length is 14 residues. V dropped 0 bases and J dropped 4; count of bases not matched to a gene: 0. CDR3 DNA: TGTGCCAGCTCACCACCGGACAGGGCAGATACGCAGTATTTT. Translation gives CASSPPDRADTQYF.

The CDR3 reads CASSLRVQYNEQFF. CDR3 nucleotides: TGTGCCAGCAGCTTACGGGTACAATACAATGAGCAGTTCTTC. V usage is TRBV7-8 and J usage is TRBJ2-1; D gene ambiguous. Germline V lookup: CDR1 SGHVS, CDR2 FQNEAQ. Trimming removed 2 bases at V and 4 bases at J, with 9 bases between. The CDR3 sequence is 14 residues long.

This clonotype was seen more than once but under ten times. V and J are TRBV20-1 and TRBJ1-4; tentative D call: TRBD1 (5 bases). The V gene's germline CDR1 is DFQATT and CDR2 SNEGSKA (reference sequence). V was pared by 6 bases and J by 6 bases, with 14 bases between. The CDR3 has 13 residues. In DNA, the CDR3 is TGCAGTGCGGGGAAGGGACCCCATGAAAAACTGTTTTTT. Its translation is CSAGKGPHEKLFF.

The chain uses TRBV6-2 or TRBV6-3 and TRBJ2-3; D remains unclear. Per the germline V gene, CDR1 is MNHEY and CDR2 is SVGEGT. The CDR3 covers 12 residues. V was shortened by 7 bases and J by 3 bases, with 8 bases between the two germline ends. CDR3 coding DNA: TGTGCCAGCACGGCCACAACAGATACGCAGTATTTT. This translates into CASTATTDTQYF.

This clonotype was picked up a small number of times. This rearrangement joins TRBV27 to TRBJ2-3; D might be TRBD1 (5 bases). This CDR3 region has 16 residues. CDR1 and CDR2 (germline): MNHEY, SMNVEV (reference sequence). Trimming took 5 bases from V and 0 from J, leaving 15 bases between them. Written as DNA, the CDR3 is TGTGCCAGCAGTCCCAAGACAGTAACTAGCACAGATACGCAGTATTTT. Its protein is CASSPKTVTSTDTQYF.

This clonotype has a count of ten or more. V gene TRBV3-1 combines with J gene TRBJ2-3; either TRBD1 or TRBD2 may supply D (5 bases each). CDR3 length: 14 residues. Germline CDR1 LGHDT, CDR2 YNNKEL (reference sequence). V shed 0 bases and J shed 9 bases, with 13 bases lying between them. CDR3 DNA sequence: TGTGCCAGCAGCCAAGACGGGGCTATGAGGACGCAGTATTTT. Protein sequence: CASSQDGAMRTQYF.

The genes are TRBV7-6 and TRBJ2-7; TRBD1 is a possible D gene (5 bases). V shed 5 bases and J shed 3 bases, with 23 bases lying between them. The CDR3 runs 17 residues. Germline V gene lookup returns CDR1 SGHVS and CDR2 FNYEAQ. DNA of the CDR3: TGTGCCAGCAGCCCTAGTCGCTTCGAGACAGATGACTACGAGCAGTACTTC. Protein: CASSPSRFETDDYEQYF. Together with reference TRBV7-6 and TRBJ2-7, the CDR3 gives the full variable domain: GAGVSQSPRYKVTKRGQDVALRCDPISGHVSLYWYRQALGQGPEFLTYFNYEAQQDKSGLPNDRFSAERPEGSISTLTIQRTEQRDSAMYRCASSPSRFETDDYEQYFGPGTRLTVT.

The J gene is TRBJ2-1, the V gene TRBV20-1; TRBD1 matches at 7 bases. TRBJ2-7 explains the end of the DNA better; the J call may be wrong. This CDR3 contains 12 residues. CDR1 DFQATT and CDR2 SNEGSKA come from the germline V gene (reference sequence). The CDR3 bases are TGCAGTGCTCCCTACAGGGGCAATGAGCAGTACTTC. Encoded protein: CSAPYRGNEQYF.

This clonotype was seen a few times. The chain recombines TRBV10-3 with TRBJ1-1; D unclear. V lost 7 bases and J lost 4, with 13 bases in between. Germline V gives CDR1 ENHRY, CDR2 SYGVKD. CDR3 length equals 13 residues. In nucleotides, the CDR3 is TGTGCCATCATGGGCAGGAACCTCACTGAAGCTTTCTTT. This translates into CAIMGRNLTEAFF.

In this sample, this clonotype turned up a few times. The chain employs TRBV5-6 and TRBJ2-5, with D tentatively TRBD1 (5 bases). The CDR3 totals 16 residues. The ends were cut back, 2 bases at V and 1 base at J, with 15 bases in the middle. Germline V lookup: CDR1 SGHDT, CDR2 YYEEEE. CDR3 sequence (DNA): TGTGCCAGCAGCTTATTAACGACAGCCCTCCAAGAGACCCAGTACTTC. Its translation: CASSLLTTALQETQYF.

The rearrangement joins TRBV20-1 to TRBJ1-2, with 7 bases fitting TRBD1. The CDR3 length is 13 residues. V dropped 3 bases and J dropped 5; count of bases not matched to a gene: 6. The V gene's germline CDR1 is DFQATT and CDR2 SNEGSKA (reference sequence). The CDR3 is CSASRRGVYGYTF. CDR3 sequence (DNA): TGCAGTGCTAGTCGCAGGGGGGTTTATGGCTACACCTTC.

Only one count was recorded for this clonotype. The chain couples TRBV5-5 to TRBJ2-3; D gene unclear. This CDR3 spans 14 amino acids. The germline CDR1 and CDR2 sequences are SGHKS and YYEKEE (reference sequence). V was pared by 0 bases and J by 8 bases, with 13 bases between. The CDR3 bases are TGTGCCAGCAGCTTGGGGCCCCCTACGGGTACGCAGTATTTT. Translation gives CASSLGPPTGTQYF.

The DNA of the CDR3 is TGCGCCAGCCGAAGGGATGAGGCGAACACTGAAGCTTTCTTT. It translates to CASRRDEANTEAFF. The chain uses TRBV5-1 and TRBJ1-1; D is undetermined. Looked up from germline, CDR1 is SGHRS and CDR2 is YFSETQ. V was cut by 7 bases and J by 1 base, with 14 bases left in between. CDR3 length: 14 amino acids.